One sample yielded the 4 T cell receptor beta chains listed below, sequenced in a study of blood T cell repertoires in COVID-19. Profiling relied on immunoSEQ multiplex PCR, and the TCRdb table lists in-frame clones only, not all of them. The table shows 200,000 to 250,000 clones, with about 88% occurring only once. The sequenced sample consisted of peripheral blood. The receptor set was obtained from a man in his fifties or sixties with COVID-19, enrolled during active disease.

CDR3 in amino acids: CASSQEGGLYEQYF. The CDR3 nucleotides read TGTGCCAGCAGCCAAGAGGGGGGTCTCTACGAGCAGTACTTC. The V gene is TRBV14, the J gene TRBJ2-7, with D perhaps TRBD2 (6 bases). CDR1 is SGHDN and CDR2 is FVKESK in the germline V gene. V lost 0 bases and J 3 bases, leaving 9 bases between the germline ends. This CDR3 is built from 14 residues.

The gene calls are TRBV5-1 and TRBJ2-5; 7 bases line up with TRBD2. Germline CDR1 reads SGHRS; CDR2 reads YFSETQ. The CDR3 covers 17 residues. J was trimmed by 5 bases and V by 4 bases; bases with no gene match: 17. For the CDR3, the DNA is TGCGCCAGCAGCATCCGTCCGGGACTAACTCCAGGGGAGACCCAGTACTTC. Residues: CASSIRPGLTPGETQYF.

This chain connects TRBV7-6 to TRBJ2-1, with TRBD2 matching over 9 bases. V trimming: 3 bases; J trimming: 3 bases; junction bases outside the gene matches: 3. Per germline, CDR1 SGHVS and CDR2 FNYEAQ. CDR3 length: 15 amino acids. The CDR3 region has the DNA TGTGCCAGCAGCTTTCGGCGGGGGGGCTACAATGAGCAGTTCTTC. Translation gives CASSFRRGGYNEQFF.

This chain uses TRBV19 with TRBJ2-5; TRBD1 aligns across 8 bases. Unmatched junction bases numbered 5, after V lost 3 bases and J lost 5 bases. CDR1 and CDR2 (germline): LNHDA, SQIVND (reference sequence). This CDR3 has 14 residues. CDR3 region: CASSMETGVETQYF. CDR3 sequence (DNA): TGTGCCAGTAGTATGGAGACAGGGGTCGAGACCCAGTACTTC.